The clone carrying this T cell receptor beta chain has ten or more counts. Collection of about 9.4 milliliters of peripheral blood was performed for each donor. The source of the sample is a study of blood T cells in healthy people across ages. A sample-barcoded 5' primer and a J-beta primer mix were used in a second PCR of about 7 to 12 cycles. Using its own MiXCR run on the 5' RACE reads, TCRdb lists one record per CDR3 protein. The sample includes about 650,000 distinct CDR3 sequences, approximately 31% seen only once; the top ten take 15% to 17%. The ends lost 0 bases at V and 1 base at J; junction bases unmatched: 1. This CDR3 is 14 amino acids long. Germline values: CDR1 DFQATT, CDR2 SNEGSKA (reference sequence).

The TCR comes from a woman older than 75 in good health. Sequencing used blood. V usage is TRBV20-1 and J usage is TRBJ2-3, with 7 nucleotides matching TRBD2. The CDR3 nucleotides read TGCAGTGCTAGAGATGCGGGGGGCACAGATACGCAGTATTTT. Translating gives CSARDAGGTDTQYF.